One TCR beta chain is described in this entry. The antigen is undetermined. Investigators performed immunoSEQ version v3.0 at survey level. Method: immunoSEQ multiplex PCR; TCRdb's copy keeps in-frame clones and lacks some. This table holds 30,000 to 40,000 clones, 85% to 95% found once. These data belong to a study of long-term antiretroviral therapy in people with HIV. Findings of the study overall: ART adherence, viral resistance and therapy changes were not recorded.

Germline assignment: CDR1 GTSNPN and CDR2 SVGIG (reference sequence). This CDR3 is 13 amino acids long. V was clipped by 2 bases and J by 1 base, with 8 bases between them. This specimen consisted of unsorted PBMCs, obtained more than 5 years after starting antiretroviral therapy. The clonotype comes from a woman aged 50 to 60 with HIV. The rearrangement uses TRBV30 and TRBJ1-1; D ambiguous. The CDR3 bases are TGTGCCTGGAGTATCCCCCCGAACACTGAAGCTTTCTTT. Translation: CAWSIPPNTEAFF.